The T cell receptor beta chain described here comes from a study of T-cell reconstitution after alpha-beta-depleted transplantation in children. Overall study results and limits: Surviving recipient T cells and thymic progenitors underlay high day-60 TCRbeta diversity in some patients. Fresh T-cell production supplied most of the T-cell counts and diversity seen one year after transplant. In patients about two months after transplant, alpha-beta T cells reportedly arose from several hundred expanded graft clones.

Germline values: CDR1 SGHKS, CDR2 YYEKEE (reference sequence). CDR3 length: 16 amino acids. After removal of 1 base from V and 0 bases from J, the junction contained 2 bases not matched to a gene. At least ten counts were recorded for this clonotype. Antigen: not known. This sample's TCRbeta library carried unique molecular identifier barcodes. Each CDR3 protein gets one entry after TCRdb re-called the PCR reads with MiXCR. The sample consists of about 600,000 distinct CDR3 sequences, 20% to 25% of them appearing once. The genes are TRBV5-5 and TRBJ2-1; 9 bases match TRBD1. This TCR derives from a boy under two years old who had a stem cell transplant for acute myeloid leukemia, so the T cells may come from the graft donor. The sequences come from PBMCs, mostly from graft donor cells, collected 360 days after TCRalphabeta/CD19-depleted stem cell transplant. The CDR3 sequence is CASSLPTGGSYNEQFF. The CDR3 bases are TGTGCCAGCAGCTTGCCGACAGGGGGCTCCTACAATGAGCAGTTCTTC.